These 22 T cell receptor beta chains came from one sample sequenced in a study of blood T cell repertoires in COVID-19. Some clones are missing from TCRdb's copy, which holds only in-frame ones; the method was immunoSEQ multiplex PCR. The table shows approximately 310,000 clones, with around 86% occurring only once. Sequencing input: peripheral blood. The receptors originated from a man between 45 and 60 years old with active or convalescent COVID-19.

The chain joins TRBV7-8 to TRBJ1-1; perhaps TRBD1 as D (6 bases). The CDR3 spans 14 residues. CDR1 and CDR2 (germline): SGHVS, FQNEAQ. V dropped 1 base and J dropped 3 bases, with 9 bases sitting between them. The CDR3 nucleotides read TGTGCCAGCAGCTTAGTACAGGGAGACACTGAAGCTTTCTTT. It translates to CASSLVQGDTEAFF.

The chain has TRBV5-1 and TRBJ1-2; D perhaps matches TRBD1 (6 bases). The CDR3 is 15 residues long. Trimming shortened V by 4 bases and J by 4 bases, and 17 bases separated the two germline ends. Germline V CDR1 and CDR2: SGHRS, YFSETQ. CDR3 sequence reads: CASSTGQRQPYGYTF. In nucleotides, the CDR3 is TGCGCCAGCAGCACAGGACAGCGCCAGCCCTATGGCTACACCTTC.

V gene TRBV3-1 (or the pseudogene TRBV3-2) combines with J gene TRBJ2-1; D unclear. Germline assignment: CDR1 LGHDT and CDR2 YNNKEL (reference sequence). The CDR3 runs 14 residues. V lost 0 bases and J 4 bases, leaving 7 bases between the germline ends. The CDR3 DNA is TGTGCCAGCAGCCAAGAACTTTCATACAATGAGCAGTTCTTC. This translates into CASSQELSYNEQFF.

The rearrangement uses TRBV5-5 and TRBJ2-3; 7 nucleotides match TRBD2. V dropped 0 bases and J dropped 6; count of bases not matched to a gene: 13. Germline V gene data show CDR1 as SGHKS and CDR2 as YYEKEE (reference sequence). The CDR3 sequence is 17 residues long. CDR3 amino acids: CASSLESLADLRDTQYF. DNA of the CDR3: TGTGCCAGCAGCTTGGAGTCCCTAGCGGACCTTCGGGATACGCAGTATTTT.

As DNA, the CDR3 is TGCAGTGCTAGTCCCGACGGGGACACTGAAGCTTTCTTT. This sequence encodes CSASPDGDTEAFF. The chain carries TRBV20-1 and TRBJ1-1; the D is unclear. CDR1 is DFQATT, CDR2 SNEGSKA, per germline (reference sequence). V was trimmed by 3 bases and J by 3 bases, leaving 11 bases between them. The CDR3 extends over 13 amino acids.

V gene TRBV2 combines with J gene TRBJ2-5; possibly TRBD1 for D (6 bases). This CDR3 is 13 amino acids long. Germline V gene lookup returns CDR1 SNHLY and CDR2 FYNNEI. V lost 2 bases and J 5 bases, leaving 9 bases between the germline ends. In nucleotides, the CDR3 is TGTGCCAGCAGTGAACAGGGGTTGGAGACCCAGTACTTC. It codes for CASSEQGLETQYF.

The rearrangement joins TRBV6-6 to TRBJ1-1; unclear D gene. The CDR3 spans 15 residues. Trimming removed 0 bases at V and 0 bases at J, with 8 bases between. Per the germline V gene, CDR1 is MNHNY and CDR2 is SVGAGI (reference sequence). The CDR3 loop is CASSYSTLMNTEAFF. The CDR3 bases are TGTGCCAGCAGTTACTCGACACTGATGAACACTGAAGCTTTCTTT.

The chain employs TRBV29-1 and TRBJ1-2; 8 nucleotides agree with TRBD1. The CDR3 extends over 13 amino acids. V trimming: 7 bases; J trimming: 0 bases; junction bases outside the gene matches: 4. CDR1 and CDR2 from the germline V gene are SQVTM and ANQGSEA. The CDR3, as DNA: TGCAGCGCCCTGACAGGGGCTAACTATGGCTACACCTTC. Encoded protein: CSALTGANYGYTF.

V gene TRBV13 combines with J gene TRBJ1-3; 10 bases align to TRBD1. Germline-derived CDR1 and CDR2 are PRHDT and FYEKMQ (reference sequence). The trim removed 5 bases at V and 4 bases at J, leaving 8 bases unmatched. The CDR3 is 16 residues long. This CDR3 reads CASSAKTGGKGNTIYF. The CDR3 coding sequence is TGTGCCAGCAGCGCTAAGACAGGGGGCAAGGGAAACACCATATATTTT.

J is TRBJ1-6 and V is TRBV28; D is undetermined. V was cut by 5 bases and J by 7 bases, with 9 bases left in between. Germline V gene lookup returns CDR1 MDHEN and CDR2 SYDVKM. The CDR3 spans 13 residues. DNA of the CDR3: TGTGCCAGCAGTAGCGTGCCCAATTCACCCCTCCACTTT. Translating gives CASSSVPNSPLHF.

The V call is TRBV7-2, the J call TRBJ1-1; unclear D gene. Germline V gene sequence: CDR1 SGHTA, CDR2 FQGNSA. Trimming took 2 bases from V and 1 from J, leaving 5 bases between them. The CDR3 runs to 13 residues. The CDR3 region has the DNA TGTGCCAGCAGCTTAATGAGGAACACTGAAGCTTTCTTT. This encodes CASSLMRNTEAFF.

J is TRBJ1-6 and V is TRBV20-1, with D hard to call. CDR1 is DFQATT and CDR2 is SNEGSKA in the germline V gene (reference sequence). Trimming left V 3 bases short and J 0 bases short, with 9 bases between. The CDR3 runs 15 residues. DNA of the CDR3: TGCAGTGCTAGTTTTCCTAGCTCCTATAATTCACCCCTCCACTTT. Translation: CSASFPSSYNSPLHF.

The CDR3 region is CASSQHSGTRDYEQYF. As DNA, the CDR3 is TGTGCCAGCAGCCAACACTCCGGGACACGAGACTACGAGCAGTACTTC. The chain joins TRBV5-5 to TRBJ2-7; a possible D gene is TRBD1 (6 bases). CDR3 length equals 16 residues. V gave up 4 bases and J gave up 3 bases, with 20 bases separating them. Germline CDR1 SGHKS, CDR2 YYEKEE (reference sequence). The variable domain in full, with the rest retrieved from reference TRBV5-5 and TRBJ2-7, is DAGVTQSPTHLIKTRGQQVTLRCSPISGHKSVSWYQQVLGQGPQFIFQYYEKEERGRGNFPDRFSARQFPNYSSELNVNALLLGDSALYLCASSQHSGTRDYEQYFGPGTRLTVT.

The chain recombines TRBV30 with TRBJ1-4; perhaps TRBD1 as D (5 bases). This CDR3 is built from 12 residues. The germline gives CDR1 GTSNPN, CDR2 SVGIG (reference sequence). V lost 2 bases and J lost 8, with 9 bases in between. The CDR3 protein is CAWSRNREKLFF. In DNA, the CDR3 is TGTGCCTGGAGTCGAAACAGGGAAAAACTGTTTTTT.

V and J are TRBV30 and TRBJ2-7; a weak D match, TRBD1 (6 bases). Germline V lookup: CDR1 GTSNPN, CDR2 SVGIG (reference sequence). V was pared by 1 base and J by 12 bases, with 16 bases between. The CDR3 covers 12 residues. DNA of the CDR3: TGTGCCTGGAGTGAACAGGGTTCCGTGCCGTACTTC. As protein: CAWSEQGSVPYF. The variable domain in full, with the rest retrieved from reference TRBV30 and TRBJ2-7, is SQTIHQWPATLVQPVGSPLSLECTVEGTSNPNLYWYRQAAGRGLQLLFYSVGIGQISSEVPQNLSASRPQDRQFILSSKKLLLSDSGFYLCAWSEQGSVPYFGPGTRLTVT.

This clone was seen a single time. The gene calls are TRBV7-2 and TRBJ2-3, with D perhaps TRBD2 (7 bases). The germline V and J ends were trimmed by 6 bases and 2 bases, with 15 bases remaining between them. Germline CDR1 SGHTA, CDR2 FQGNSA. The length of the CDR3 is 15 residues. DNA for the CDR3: TGTGCCAGCAGACCGGGGGGCCTGGTCACAGATACGCAGTATTTT. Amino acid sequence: CASRPGGLVTDTQYF.

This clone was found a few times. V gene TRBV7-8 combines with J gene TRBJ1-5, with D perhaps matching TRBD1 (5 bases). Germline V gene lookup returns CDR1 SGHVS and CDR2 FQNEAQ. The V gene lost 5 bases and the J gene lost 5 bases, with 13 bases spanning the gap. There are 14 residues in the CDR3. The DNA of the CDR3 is TGTGCCAGCAGCCCAGGGTACGTTGATCAGCCCCAGCATTTT. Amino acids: CASSPGYVDQPQHF. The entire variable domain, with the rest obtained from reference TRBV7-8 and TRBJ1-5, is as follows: GAGVSQSPRYKVAKRGQDVALRCDPISGHVSLFWYQQALGQGPEFLTYFQNEAQLDKSGLPSDRFFAERPEGSVSTLKIQRTQQEDSAVYLCASSPGYVDQPQHFGDGTRLSIL.

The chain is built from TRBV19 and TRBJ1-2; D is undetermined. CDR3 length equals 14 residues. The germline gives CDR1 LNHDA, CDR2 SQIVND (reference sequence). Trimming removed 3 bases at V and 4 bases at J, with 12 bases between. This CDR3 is CASSIFGDPYGYTF. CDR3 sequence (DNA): TGTGCCAGTAGTATCTTCGGGGATCCCTATGGCTACACCTTC.

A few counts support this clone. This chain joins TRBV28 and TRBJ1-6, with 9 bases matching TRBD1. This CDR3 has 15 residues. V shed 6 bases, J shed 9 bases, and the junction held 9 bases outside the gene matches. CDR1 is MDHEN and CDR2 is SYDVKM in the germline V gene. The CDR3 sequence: CASSPRTGDGSPLHF. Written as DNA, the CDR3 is TGTGCCAGCAGCCCTAGGACAGGGGACGGTTCACCCCTCCACTTT.

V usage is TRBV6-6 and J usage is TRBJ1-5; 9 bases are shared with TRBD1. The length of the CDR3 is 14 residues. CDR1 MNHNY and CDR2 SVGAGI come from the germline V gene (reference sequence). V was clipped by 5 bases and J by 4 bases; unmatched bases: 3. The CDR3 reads CASSVDRGNQPQHF. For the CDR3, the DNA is TGTGCCAGCAGTGTGGACAGGGGAAATCAGCCCCAGCATTTT.

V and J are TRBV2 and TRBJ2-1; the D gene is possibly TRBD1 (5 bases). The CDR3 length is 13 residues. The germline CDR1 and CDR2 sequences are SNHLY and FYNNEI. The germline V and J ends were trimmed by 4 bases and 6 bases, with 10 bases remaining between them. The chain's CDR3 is CASSARDRNEQFF. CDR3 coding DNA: TGTGCCAGCAGTGCCAGGGATCGCAATGAGCAGTTCTTC. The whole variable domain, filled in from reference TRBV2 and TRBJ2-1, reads EPEVTQTPSHQVTQMGQEVILRCVPISNHLYFYWYRQILGQKVEFLVSFYNNEISEKSEIFDDQFSVERPDGSNFTLKIRSTKLEDSAMYFCASSARDRNEQFFGPGTRLTVL.

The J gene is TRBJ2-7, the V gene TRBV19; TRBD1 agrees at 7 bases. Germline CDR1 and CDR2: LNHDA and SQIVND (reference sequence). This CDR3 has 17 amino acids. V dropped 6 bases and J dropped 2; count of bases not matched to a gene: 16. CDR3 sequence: CASSRTALGQPPYEQYF. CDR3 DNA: TGTGCCAGTAGCCGGACCGCTTTGGGACAGCCACCCTACGAGCAGTACTTC.